This record covers a single T cell receptor beta chain. The sample originates from a study of blood T cell repertoires in COVID-19. Background on the study: Specimens from acute and convalescent COVID-19 originated in the United States, Italy and Spain.

In the original workflow: Nucleated cell number was recorded as an estimate derived from reference gene primer amplification. The method was immunoSEQ multiplex PCR; TCRdb's version includes in-frame clones alone and lacks a portion of them. V and J calls and clone size follow that table, whereas D and trimming were derived from the DNA. Of 220,000 or so clones in the sample, around 91% were seen once. CDR1 and CDR2 (germline): LGHDT, YNNKEL (reference sequence). The CDR3 spans 13 residues. Trimming removed 4 bases at V and 6 bases at J, with 12 bases between. Clinical histories supplied by participants themselves formed the basis of cohort assignment.

The V gene is TRBV3-1 (or the pseudogene TRBV3-2), the J gene TRBJ1-2; D might be TRBD1 (5 bases). The sequencing sample was made of PBMCs or T cells enriched from blood (not recorded which). This receptor was obtained from a woman between 18 and 30 years old in a cohort exposed to, infected with or recovered from COVID-19 (not recorded which). CDR3 residues: CASSPRGDNGYTF. CDR3 nucleotides: TGTGCCAGCAGCCCCCGGGGGGATAATGGCTACACCTTC.